Listed below are T cell receptor beta chains from one sample, sequenced in a study of OX40 agonist ivuxolimab in advanced cancers. TCRdb keeps only in-frame clones here, not all; method: immunoSEQ multiplex PCR. The sample holds approximately 97,000 clones, 70% to 90% seen once. The input for sequencing was CD4+ or CD8+ T cells sorted from blood, taken in a trial of the OX40 agonist ivuxolimab. These receptors originate from an adult with an advanced solid tumor such as melanoma, head and neck, liver or kidney cancer. CDR3s include the opening cysteine and the closing phenylalanine or tryptophan. The D gene is left open where the match is weak. Only part of the rows carry a size: once, few, many, or a class if the clone is expanded.

v_call	d_call	clone_size	j_call	cdr3_aa	cdr3_nt
TRBV6-5	TRBD1	-	TRBJ2-5	CASWNGQASGETQYF	TGTGCCAGTTGGAACGGACAGGCGAGCGGAGAGACCCAGTACTTC
TRBV14	-	-	TRBJ1-4	CASSSRQSSNEKLFF	TGTGCCAGCAGCTCCCGACAGTCTAGTAATGAAAAACTGTTTTTT
TRBV19	TRBD1	-	TRBJ2-1	CASSSDRGKEQFF	TGTGCCAGTAGTAGCGACAGGGGGAAGGAGCAGTTCTTC
TRBV19	-	-	TRBJ1-5	CASSIGGNQPQHF	TGTGCCAGTAGTATCGGTGGCAATCAGCCCCAGCATTTT
TRBV9	TRBD2	-	TRBJ2-7	CASSVEGLDYEQYF	TGTGCCAGCAGCGTAGAGGGACTAGACTACGAGCAGTACTTC
TRBV30	-	-	TRBJ1-2	CAWRGEAVGLGYGYTF	TGTGCCTGGAGAGGGGAGGCAGTCGGGCTAGGCTATGGCTACACCTTC
TRBV5-1	-	-	TRBJ2-3	CASSLGGGSADTQYF	TGCGCCAGCAGCTTAGGAGGGGGCTCGGCAGATACGCAGTATTTT
TRBV30	TRBD1	few	TRBJ1-1	CAWGRDRGRGTEAFF	TGTGCCTGGGGCCGGGACAGGGGGCGAGGGACTGAAGCTTTCTTT
TRBV27	TRBD2	-	TRBJ2-3	CASGGSGRAGDTQYF	TGTGCCAGCGGGGGTAGCGGGAGGGCGGGAGATACGCAGTATTTT
TRBV18	-	few	TRBJ2-7	CASSPGGYEQYF	TGTGCCAGCTCCCCGGGCGGTTACGAGCAGTACTTC
TRBV5-1	-	-	TRBJ2-5	CASSLNPPTGETQYF	TGCGCCAGCAGCTTGAATCCCCCGACCGGGGAGACCCAGTACTTC
TRBV13	-	-	TRBJ2-7	CASSQGRSYEQYF	TGTGCCAGCTCTCAGGGGAGGTCCTACGAGCAGTACTTC
TRBV11-2	-	-	TRBJ2-5	CASSLDLQQTQYF	TGTGCCAGCAGCTTAGATCTTCAACAGACCCAGTACTTC
TRBV6-5	-	-	TRBJ2-7	CASSYSTSHSLHEQYF	TGTGCCAGCAGTTACTCGACTAGTCATAGCCTCCACGAGCAGTACTTC
TRBV5-1	TRBD1	-	TRBJ1-1	CASSRYRDRRNTEAFF	TGCGCCAGCAGCAGATACCGGGACAGGAGGAACACTGAAGCTTTCTTT
TRBV19	-	-	TRBJ1-5	CASSFGPPDQHF	TGTGCCAGTAGTTTCGGACCGCCCGACCAGCATTTT
TRBV30	-	-	TRBJ1-5	CAWSGVGMQPQHF	TGTGCCTGGAGTGGGGTGGGGATGCAGCCCCAGCATTTT
TRBV7-2	-	-	TRBJ2-2	CASSLGLGGGELFF	TGTGCCAGCAGCTTAGGTTTAGGCGGCGGGGAGCTGTTTTTT
TRBV13	-	-	TRBJ2-7	CASSSTGRTYGSGQYF	TGTGCCAGCAGTTCAACGGGCAGGACTTACGGTAGTGGGCAGTACTTC
TRBV7-3	-	once	TRBJ2-5	CASSFGYQETQYF	TGTGCCAGCAGCTTTGGGTACCAAGAGACCCAGTACTTC
TRBV27	TRBD1	-	TRBJ1-2	CASSSSETGEGYGYTF	TGTGCCAGCAGTTCCTCTGAGACAGGGGAAGGGTATGGCTACACCTTC
TRBV5-1	-	-	TRBJ2-7	CASSLALVEAAYEQYF	TGCGCCAGCAGCTTGGCCTTAGTTGAAGCCGCCTACGAGCAGTACTTC